A selection of T cell receptor beta chains follows, all from one sample in a study of T-cell reconstitution after alpha-beta-depleted transplantation in children. MiXCR, applied by TCRdb to the PCR reads, yields one record per CDR3 protein. The repertoire has hundreds of thousands of distinct CDR3 sequences, over 15% of them found once; the top ten carry 1.1%. Sequences were derived from PBMCs from the stem cell graft donor, sampled from the stem cell graft. Receptors originate from a human donor who donated a stem cell graft to a child with acute myeloid leukemia. Each CDR3 is given with its conserved first and last residue. Fields, in order: V gene, J gene, D gene, clone size, CDR3 DNA, CDR3 protein. A D gene is named only where the DNA matches it firmly. Some rows have no size entry. The others give once, few or many, or a class for an expanded clone.

TRBV10-3,TRBJ2-5,TRBD2,few,TGTGCCATCTCGAGTAGCGGGGAAGAGACCCAGTACTTC,CAISSSGEETQYF
TRBV12-3/TRBV12-4,TRBJ2-5,TRBD1,-,TGTGCCAGCAGTTTCCTAGGGGGCAAAGAGACCCAGTACTTC,CASSFLGGKETQYF
TRBV5-1,TRBJ2-4,-,-,TGCGCCAGCAGCTACGGGACCGGCGGCGACATTCAGTACTTC,CASSYGTGGDIQYF
TRBV7-2,TRBJ2-7,-,many,TGTGCCAGCAGCCCAGGGTGGGGACTCCCGTTTAACTTC,CASSPGWGLPFNF
TRBV5-6,TRBJ2-2,-,-,TGTGCCAGCAGCCGTCCCCCTGGCTTGAACACCGGGGAGCTGTTTTTT,CASSRPPGLNTGELFF
TRBV7-9,TRBJ1-1,-,few,TGTGCCAGCAGCTTAACTTCCAGTTCCACTGAAGCTTTCTTT,CASSLTSSSTEAFF
TRBV6-1,TRBJ1-4,-,-,TGTGCCAGCACCTTCGGGGGGGGTAATGAAAAACTGTTTTTT,CASTFGGGNEKLFF
TRBV20-1,TRBJ2-7,-,many,TGCAGTGCCAGCAAGGGGACCTACGAGCAGTACTTC,CSASKGTYEQYF
TRBV5-1,TRBJ1-1,-,-,TGCGCCAGCAGCTTGCTTCGAGGCACTGAAGCTTTCTTT,CASSLLRGTEAFF
TRBV7-9,TRBJ2-5,TRBD1,many,TGTGCCAGCAGCTCCAGGGGGAAAGAGACCCAGTACTTC,CASSSRGKETQYF
TRBV12-3/TRBV12-4,TRBJ2-2,-,-,TGTGCCAGCAGTCCCTCGTCGACAGCCCTACCCGGGGGGCTGTTTTTT,CASSPSSTALPGGLFF
TRBV30,TRBJ2-7,TRBD1,few,TGTGCCTGGAGTGCCGGGACAGCGTCCTACGAGCAGTACTTC,CAWSAGTASYEQYF
TRBV12-3/TRBV12-4,TRBJ2-3,-,-,TGTGCCAGCAGTTTAGCGGGTCTCGCCTCATTTGATACGCAGTATTTT,CASSLAGLASFDTQYF
TRBV5-1,TRBJ1-1,-,-,TGCGCCAGCAGCACTCTGACAGCGAACACTGAAGCTTTCTTT,CASSTLTANTEAFF
TRBV12-3/TRBV12-4,TRBJ2-2,TRBD2,many,TGTGCCAGCAGACCTTCGGGGGGCACCGGGGAGCTGTTTTTT,CASRPSGGTGELFF
TRBV7-2,TRBJ2-3,-,many,TGTGCCAGCAGCTTAATGGCCAACACAGATACGCAGTATTTT,CASSLMANTDTQYF
TRBV4-3,TRBJ2-7,-,-,TGCGCCAGCAGCCAAGAGTTTGTAGGGGTCCCGACCGAGCAGTACTTC,CASSQEFVGVPTEQYF
TRBV7-2,TRBJ2-5,-,few,TGTGCCAGCAGCTTACATGGGGAGACCCAGTACTTC,CASSLHGETQYF
TRBV20-1,TRBJ2-5,TRBD1,many,TGCAGTGCTCAGGGACAGGGAGGATTGGGAGAGACCCAGTACTTC,CSAQGQGGLGETQYF
TRBV10-3,TRBJ2-1,-,many,TGTGCCATCAGTGAGTCCGGTACGGACAATGAGCAGTTCTTC,CAISESGTDNEQFF
TRBV27,TRBJ2-5,TRBD2,-,TGTGCCAGCAGTTCGTTCGGGGGGGCCAGTGGAGAGACCCAGTACTTC,CASSSFGGASGETQYF
TRBV7-8,TRBJ1-3,-,-,TGTGCCAGCAGCTTAGTGTCCTCTGGAGGGCCCTCTGGAAACACCATATATTTT,CASSLVSSGGPSGNTIYF
TRBV15,TRBJ2-3,-,-,TGTGCCACCAGCAGAGCAGGGGCAGATACGCAGTATTTT,CATSRAGADTQYF
TRBV7-2,TRBJ2-3,-,few,TGTGCCAGCAGCTCAGTCTTGGGTCCAGATACGCAGTATTTT,CASSSVLGPDTQYF
TRBV12-3/TRBV12-4,TRBJ2-3,TRBD1,many,TGTGCCAGCAGTTCAAGTTTTCCGGGACAGAACACAGATACGCAGTATTTT,CASSSSFPGQNTDTQYF
TRBV5-1,TRBJ1-5,-,few,TGCGCCAGCAGCGTGACGTGGGGGGGGTCTCAGCCCCAGCATTTT,CASSVTWGGSQPQHF
TRBV15,TRBJ1-3,-,many,TGTGCCACCAGCAGAGATGGAGGGCGAGTTGGAAACACCATATATTTT,CATSRDGGRVGNTIYF
TRBV6-1,TRBJ2-5,-,many,TGTGCCAGCAAGGGCGGAAACCAAGAGACCCAGTACTTC,CASKGGNQETQYF
TRBV7-2,TRBJ2-1,-,many,TGTGCCACTCAAAGGAGGGCTCCTGAGCAGTTCTTC,CATQRRAPEQFF
TRBV7-9,TRBJ2-7,-,few,TGTGCCAGCAGCGGGGGACACCCGCGGATCGACGAGCAGTACTTC,CASSGGHPRIDEQYF
TRBV7-9,TRBJ1-1,-,-,TGTGCCAGCAGCCACCGACCAAGGACGGCTGAAGCTTTCTTT,CASSHRPRTAEAFF
TRBV6-5,TRBJ2-5,TRBD1,-,TGTGCCAGCAGTTACTCACTCCATCCCGGGACAGGGATTCAAGAGACCCAGTACTTC,CASSYSLHPGTGIQETQYF
TRBV7-2,TRBJ2-5,-,few,TGTGCCAGCAGCTTAGAGTACAGCCAAGAGACCCAGTACTTC,CASSLEYSQETQYF
TRBV27,TRBJ2-6,-,many,TGTGCCAGCAGACTGACTGGGGCCAACGTCCTGACTTTC,CASRLTGANVLTF
TRBV7-2,TRBJ1-5,-,-,TGTGCCAGCAGCTTACATGGCCGGGCGAGCAATCAGCCCCAGCATTTT,CASSLHGRASNQPQHF
TRBV5-1,TRBJ2-2,-,many,TGCGCCAGCAGCTTGTTGGGGACACCAAACACCGGGGAGCTGTTTTTT,CASSLLGTPNTGELFF
TRBV20-1,TRBJ2-3,-,-,TGCAGTGCTAGAGAGGGGTCTCGCCCCACGTATTTT,CSAREGSRPTYF
TRBV20-1,TRBJ2-7,-,many,TGCAGTGCTGCTCTGGACCGCCCCCCCTACGAGCAGTACTTC,CSAALDRPPYEQYF
TRBV7-9,TRBJ1-6,-,-,TGTGCCAGCAGCTTAGCATGGGGTATGGATAATTCACCCCTCCACTTT,CASSLAWGMDNSPLHF
TRBV5-6,TRBJ2-3,-,many,TGTGCCAGCAGCTACCCAGGGGAAGCAGATACGCAGTATTTT,CASSYPGEADTQYF
TRBV7-8,TRBJ2-4,TRBD1,few,TGTGCCAGCAGCTTAACAGGGGGCGCGAACATTCAGTACTTC,CASSLTGGANIQYF
TRBV20-1,TRBJ2-1,-,many,TGCAGTGCTTTGACAGAACGCCCGTTCTTC,CSALTERPFF
TRBV29-1,TRBJ1-2,-,many,TGCAGCGTTGTTATCGACTATGGCTACACCTTC,CSVVIDYGYTF
TRBV20-1,TRBJ2-2,TRBD2,few,TGCAGTGCCCACCGCGGGGGAGACACCGGGGAGCTGTTTTTT,CSAHRGGDTGELFF
TRBV5-1,TRBJ2-1,-,many,TGCGCCAGCAGCTCGGGCGCGGGCGGTGAGCAGTTCTTC,CASSSGAGGEQFF
TRBV5-1,TRBJ1-1,-,-,TGCGCCAGCAGTGGACAGAATCGGAACACTGAAGCTTTCTTT,CASSGQNRNTEAFF
TRBV7-2,TRBJ2-1,-,few,TGTGCCAGCAGCTTAAGGACGGCCTCCTACAATGAGCAGTTCTTC,CASSLRTASYNEQFF
TRBV6-5,TRBJ2-4,-,few,TGTGCCAGCAGTTACTCTCAGACCATAGCCAAAAACATTCAGTACTTC,CASSYSQTIAKNIQYF
TRBV4-3,TRBJ2-7,-,many,TGCGCCAGCAGCCAAGAGGCGCAGGGTTACGAGCAGTACTTC,CASSQEAQGYEQYF
TRBV20-1,TRBJ2-2,-,-,TGCAGTGCTACCTTACTTTCCCGGGAGCCCACCGGGGAGCTGTTTTTT,CSATLLSREPTGELFF
TRBV2,TRBJ2-1,-,many,TGTGCCAGTCGGACGGGGCTCAATGAGCAGTTCTTC,CASRTGLNEQFF